The present entry profiles one TCR beta chain with its context. The data were taken from a study of T cell changes during pregnancy in multiple sclerosis. Sequencing was performed with immunoSEQ multiplex PCR; in TCRdb, only in-frame clones are kept and a portion is missing. This sample has 90,000 to 120,000 clones, with about 92% found just once. This specimen consisted of peripheral blood, obtained in the second trimester of pregnancy. The TCR originated in a female donor with multiple sclerosis, enrolled in a pregnancy study.

CDR3 DNA: TGTGCCAGCAGCTTGAAGGCTAGCGGGATAGGGGAGACCCAGTACTTC. Translating gives CASSLKASGIGETQYF. The chain carries TRBV5-4 and TRBJ2-5; 9 bases fit TRBD2. With 1 base clipped from V and 5 bases from J, the junction kept 9 bases outside the gene matches. The V gene's germline CDR1 is SGHNT and CDR2 YYREEE (reference sequence). The CDR3 contains 16 residues.